This T cell receptor (beta chain) originates from a study of cytomegalovirus exposure and HLA in healthy donors. This clone was detected only once. Per the germline V gene, CDR1 is LNHDA and CDR2 is SQIVND (reference sequence). J was trimmed by 7 bases and V by 4 bases; bases with no gene match: 8. The CDR3 totals 14 residues. The primer mix had 60 Vbeta and 13 Jbeta primers. TCRdb keeps only in-frame clones here, not all; method: immunoSEQ multiplex PCR. The table includes 110,000 or so clones, over 75% detected once. The material sequenced was PBMCs. The sequence was collected from a woman between 18 and 29 years old in good health and CMV-seronegative. The chain joins TRBV19 to TRBJ2-7, with 9 bases that match TRBD1. The CDR3 coding sequence is TGTGCCAGTAGTACTCAGACAGGGGGAAAAGAGCAGTACTTC. Its translation: CASSTQTGGKEQYF.